The 22 T cell receptor beta chains presented below share a single source sample, sequenced in a study of vaccination effects on CD4 cells after COVID-19. Assay: immunoSEQ multiplex PCR; the TCRdb copy retains only in-frame clones and omits some. The top ten clones hold roughly 12% of a sample with about 33,000 clones, under 75% of them seen once. Sequencing was preceded by expansion of antigen-specific CD4+ T cells with viral peptide pools in the ViraFEST assay. Investigators separated out CD4+ T cells once 10 days of culture had passed. As their vaccination, participants received two doses of either BNT162b2 or mRNA-1273. Their cognate antigens are unknown. The source was CD4+ T cells from PBMCs cultured with HCoV-229E spike peptides, collected after COVID-19 vaccination. The receptors originated from a human donor who received a COVID-19 vaccine.

The chain carries TRBV5-4 and TRBJ1-3; D is ambiguous. The CDR3 has 14 amino acids. The germline V gene encodes CDR1 SGHNT and CDR2 YYREEE (reference sequence). V lost 5 bases to trimming and J lost 0 bases, with 9 bases between them. Written as DNA, the CDR3 is TGTGCCAGCAGAAGAGACTTCTCTGGAAACACCATATATTTT. Residues: CASRRDFSGNTIYF.

The chain employs TRBV4-1 and TRBJ1-5; D is possibly TRBD1 (6 bases). The CDR3 has 16 residues. The germline V and J ends were trimmed by 3 bases and 8 bases, with 20 bases remaining between them. Per germline, CDR1 MGHRA and CDR2 YSYEKL. The chain's CDR3 is CASSHGTFMVREPQHF. The CDR3 DNA follows: TGCGCCAGCAGCCATGGGACATTCATGGTTCGGGAGCCCCAGCATTTT.

J is TRBJ2-1 and V is TRBV11-1; 7 bases fit TRBD2. Losses at the gene ends were 5 bases for V and 3 bases for J; bases not matched to a gene: 10. The CDR3 has 16 amino acids. The V gene's germline CDR1 is SGHAT and CDR2 FQDESV (reference sequence). CDR3 DNA sequence: TGTGCCAGCAGCCCCCAGCTGCTAGCGGTCTACAATGAGCAGTTCTTC. This gives the protein CASSPQLLAVYNEQFF. Full variable domain (outside the CDR3, taken from reference TRBV11-1 and TRBJ2-1): EAEVAQSPRYKITEKSQAVAFWCDPISGHATLYWYRQILGQGPELLVQFQDESVVDDSQLPKDRFSAERLKGVDSTLKIQPAELGDSAMYLCASSPQLLAVYNEQFFGPGTRLTVL.

The V call is TRBV6-5, the J call TRBJ2-7; 10 bases line up with TRBD1. The V segment lost 4 bases and the J segment 5 bases; nucleotides outside the gene matches: 5. This CDR3 has 14 residues. Germline V CDR1 and CDR2: MNHEY, SVGAGI. This chain's CDR3 is CASSSTGGLDEQYF. The CDR3, as DNA: TGTGCCAGCAGTTCGACAGGGGGCTTGGACGAGCAGTACTTC.

In this sample, this clone turned up a few times. The chain uses TRBV7-8 and TRBJ1-1; 8 positions match TRBD1. The CDR3 has 13 residues. Germline CDR1 is SGHVS and CDR2 is FQNEAQ. After removal of 5 bases from V and 3 bases from J, the junction contained 2 bases not matched to a gene. The CDR3 nucleotides read TGTGCCAGCAGCCTACAGGGGGACACTGAAGCTTTCTTT. It yields the protein CASSLQGDTEAFF.

The rearrangement joins TRBV3-1 (or the pseudogene TRBV3-2) to TRBJ2-3; TRBD2 agrees at 8 bases. The junction had 3 bases not matched to a gene; V was cut back by 3 bases and J by 1 base. Germline V gives CDR1 LGHDT, CDR2 YNNKEL (reference sequence). The CDR3 is made up of 15 amino acids. CDR3 loop: CASSHRGGRTDTQYF. The CDR3 DNA reads TGTGCCAGCAGCCACCGGGGGGGTCGCACAGATACGCAGTATTTT.

The chain combines TRBV29-1 with TRBJ1-2; D may be TRBD1 (5 bases). From germline, CDR1 is SQVTM and CDR2 ANQGSEA. This CDR3 is built from 13 residues. Deletions cut 2 bases from V and 2 bases from J, with 9 bases between. The DNA for the CDR3 is TGCAGCGTTGAAACAGGATTCAACTATGGCTACACCTTC. Translated, it gives CSVETGFNYGYTF.

The J gene is TRBJ1-1, the V gene TRBV29-1, with 8 bases aligning to TRBD1. The ends lost 6 bases at V and 4 bases at J; junction bases unmatched: 10. Germline values: CDR1 SQVTM, CDR2 ANQGSEA. CDR3 length: 14 amino acids. The CDR3 nucleotides are TGCAGCGTCTACGACAAAACAGGGGGCACTGAAGCTTTCTTT. Its translation is CSVYDKTGGTEAFF.

V gene TRBV3-1 (or the pseudogene TRBV3-2) combines with J gene TRBJ2-1; the D gene is possibly TRBD2 (6 bases). The germline CDR1 and CDR2 sequences are LGHDT and YNNKEL (reference sequence). Trimming removed 2 bases from V and 5 bases from J, with 19 bases in between. The CDR3 is made up of 17 amino acids. CDR3 bases: TGTGCCAGCAGCCAACTCTCACTAGCTCTCGGAGACAATGAGCAGTTCTTC. Translation: CASSQLSLALGDNEQFF.

The chain links TRBV6-5 to TRBJ1-2, with D possibly TRBD1 on 5 matching bases. This CDR3 has 13 residues. Trimming took 10 bases from V and 7 from J, leaving 19 bases between them. Germline V CDR1 and CDR2: MNHEY, SVGAGI. Here the CDR3 DNA reads TGTGCCATCCGTGGGGGGGGTATTGGTGGCTACACCTTC. Residues: CAIRGGGIGGYTF.

This chain uses TRBV19 with TRBJ1-6, with D possibly TRBD1 on 5 matching bases. Trimming shortened V by 6 bases and J by 4 bases, and 13 bases separated the two germline ends. Per the germline V gene, CDR1 is LNHDA and CDR2 is SQIVND (reference sequence). The CDR3 extends over 15 amino acids. In DNA form, the CDR3 reads TGTGCCAGTAGGATGGGGGAACTATATAATTCACCCCTCCACTTT. Its translation: CASRMGELYNSPLHF.

The chain links TRBV11-2 to TRBJ2-5; TRBD2 is a possible D gene (5 bases). Trimming removed 3 bases from V and 3 bases from J, with 8 bases in between. Germline values: CDR1 SGHAT, CDR2 FQNNGV. This CDR3 is built from 13 residues. For the CDR3, the DNA is TGTGCCAGCAGCTTCAGCGGAGAAGAGACCCAGTACTTC. This sequence encodes CASSFSGEETQYF.

The chain couples TRBV18 to TRBJ2-1; perhaps TRBD2 as D (5 bases). The CDR3 loop spans 13 amino acids. Germline values: CDR1 KGHSH, CDR2 LQKENI. Trimming took 3 bases from V and 3 from J, leaving 6 bases between them. CDR3 in amino acids: CASSPTSYNEQFF. The CDR3 region has the DNA TGTGCCAGCTCACCTACTAGCTACAATGAGCAGTTCTTC.

This chain joins TRBV5-4 and TRBJ2-7, with a possible D match to TRBD1 (7 bases). The V gene's germline CDR1 is SGHNT and CDR2 YYREEE (reference sequence). The V and J ends lost 2 bases and 7 bases respectively, with 10 bases between them. The CDR3 totals 12 residues. The CDR3 DNA reads as TGTGCCAGCAGCTTTTCAGGGGGGGAGCAGTACTTC. Its protein is CASSFSGGEQYF.

The chain employs TRBV4-2 and TRBJ2-3; no firm D call. Germline lookup yields CDR1 LGHNA and CDR2 YNFKEQ. This CDR3 has 15 amino acids. Trimming removed 0 bases from V and 4 bases from J, with 11 bases in between. CDR3 DNA: TGTGCCAGCAGCCAAGATTTCGTAGGGCCAGATACGCAGTATTTT. Translating gives CASSQDFVGPDTQYF.

This clone has more than one count but fewer than ten. This chain connects TRBV3-1 (or the pseudogene TRBV3-2) to TRBJ1-6, with D perhaps TRBD1 (5 bases). Germline loops: CDR1 LGHDT, CDR2 YNNKEL (reference sequence). The CDR3 loop spans 15 amino acids. V gave up 1 base and J gave up 7 bases, with 11 bases separating them. The CDR3 nucleotides are TGTGCCAGCAGCCAAGTGGGGGGTTGGAATTCACCCCTCCACTTT. Its translation is CASSQVGGWNSPLHF.

Points on this clone: The limits of the CDR3 on the DNA are not certain, so only TCRdb's listed CDR3 is given. The rearrangement uses TRBV18 and TRBJ1-5; no check of the table's D call, TRBD1, against the DNA was made. The CDR3 has 16 residues if both end residues are counted. Germline CDR1 is KGHSH and CDR2 is LQKENI. The CDR3 protein is CASSPNRDISISPSIF.

The chain recombines TRBV15 with TRBJ1-4; the match to TRBD1 covers 7 bases. The CDR3 spans 15 residues. V gave up 3 bases and J gave up 4 bases; unmatched junction bases: 5. The germline CDR1 and CDR2 sequences are LNHNV and YYDKDF (reference sequence). The DNA of the CDR3 is TGTGCCACCAGCAGCCGCACAGGGGTTAATGAAAAACTGTTTTTT. The encoded protein is CATSSRTGVNEKLFF.

The rearrangement uses TRBV25-1 and TRBJ1-4; D is perhaps TRBD1 (6 bases). Trimming removed 6 bases at V and 5 bases at J, with 10 bases between. CDR3 size: 13 residues. Germline values: CDR1 MGHDK, CDR2 SYGVNS. The CDR3 DNA reads TGTGCCAGCAGCGGGGGCTTCAATGAAAAACTGTTTTTT. Protein product: CASSGGFNEKLFF.

This sequence joins TRBV13 and TRBJ2-4; TRBD1 matches at 7 bases. Germline V gene lookup returns CDR1 PRHDT and CDR2 FYEKMQ (reference sequence). The CDR3 loop spans 15 amino acids. After removal of 5 bases from V and 8 bases from J, the junction contained 12 bases not matched to a gene. The CDR3: CASSTQGRREDIQYF. As DNA, the CDR3 is TGTGCCAGCAGCACACAGGGGCGACGGGAAGACATTCAGTACTTC.

The chain has TRBV19 and TRBJ1-5, with a tentative D call TRBD1 (6 bases). The CDR3 sequence is 16 residues long. From germline, CDR1 is LNHDA and CDR2 SQIVND (reference sequence). Trimming cost V 4 bases and J 1 base, with 14 bases left between them. The chain's CDR3 is CASSNARGASNQPQHF. CDR3 coding DNA: TGTGCCAGTAGTAACGCCCGGGGGGCGAGCAATCAGCCCCAGCATTTT. The full variable domain, with the rest looked up from reference TRBV19 and TRBJ1-5, is DGGITQSPKYLFRKEGQNVTLSCEQNLNHDAMYWYRQDPGQGLRLIYYSQIVNDFQKGDIAEGYSVSREKKESFPLTVTSAQKNPTAFYLCASSNARGASNQPQHFGDGTRLSIL.

This chain uses TRBV11-2 with TRBJ1-1; D remains ambiguous. This CDR3 contains 14 residues. Germline CDR1 and CDR2: SGHAT and FQNNGV. V was clipped by 0 bases and J by 11 bases, with 16 bases between them. The CDR3 is CASSLDLSMGSAFF. As DNA, the CDR3 is TGTGCCAGCAGCTTAGATTTAAGTATGGGTTCGGCTTTCTTT.